This is a list of T cell receptor beta chains from one sample in a study of T cell responses to AZD1222 COVID-19 vaccine. Method: immunoSEQ multiplex PCR; TCRdb's copy keeps in-frame clones and lacks some. The sample lists about 76,000 clones, 65% to 80% seen once, with roughly a quarter in the top ten. The source was peripheral blood, collected 28 days after the second dose of the MenACWY control vaccine. These receptors originate from an adult who received the MenACWY meningococcal vaccine as a control. Both conserved end residues are part of each CDR3. D genes are given only for firm matches. Only some rows state a clone size, as once, few, many or a class for expanded clones.

J	size	D	V	CDR3	DNA
TRBJ2-1	.	TRBD2	TRBV28	CASTQGGAYNEQFF	TGTGCCAGCACCCAGGGAGGGGCCTACAATGAGCAGTTCTTC
TRBJ1-3	.	.	TRBV7-2	CASSPGTPGSGNTIYF	TGTGCCAGCAGCCCCGGGACACCTGGCTCTGGAAACACCATATATTTT
TRBJ2-1	.	.	TRBV4-1	CASSPAAGGEQFF	TGCGCCAGCAGCCCAGCCGCTGGCGGTGAGCAGTTCTTC
TRBJ2-7	.	.	TRBV9	CASSVATYEQYF	TGTGCCAGCAGCGTAGCAACCTACGAGCAGTACTTC
TRBJ1-1	.	.	TRBV5-4	CASSLIGRTEAFF	TGTGCCAGCAGCTTGATCGGCCGGACTGAAGCTTTCTTT
TRBJ2-4	.	TRBD2	TRBV7-2	CASSPPGLKNIQYF	TGTGCCAGCAGCCCGCCGGGACTAAAAAACATTCAGTACTTC
TRBJ1-5	.	.	TRBV6-5	CASSGASYQPQHF	TGTGCCAGCAGCGGAGCTTCCTATCAGCCCCAGCATTTT
TRBJ2-7	.	TRBD2	TRBV5-1	CASSSRTSGYEQYF	TGCGCCAGCAGCTCCAGGACTAGCGGATACGAGCAGTACTTC
TRBJ1-2	.	.	TRBV4-3	CASSPREFYGYTF	TGCGCCAGCAGCCCGAGGGAGTTCTATGGCTACACCTTC
TRBJ1-2	.	TRBD1	TRBV2	CASSVDRGDGYTF	TGTGCCAGCAGCGTGGACAGGGGAGATGGCTACACCTTC
TRBJ2-2	.	TRBD1	TRBV5-1	CASGQGGPGELFF	TGCGCCAGCGGACAGGGCGGGCCCGGGGAGCTGTTTTTT
TRBJ1-1	.	.	TRBV6-5	CASSYSGRGTEAFF	TGTGCCAGCAGTTACTCAGGGCGAGGCACTGAAGCTTTCTTT
TRBJ1-6	.	.	TRBV5-1	CASSPGHLGDSPLHF	TGCGCCAGCAGCCCCGGACACCTTGGGGATTCACCCCTCCACTTT
TRBJ2-3	once	.	TRBV19	CASKGIGNTDTQYF	TGTGCCTCTAAGGGGATAGGGAACACAGATACGCAGTATTTT